The rows below give T cell receptor beta chains drawn from one sample of a study of blood T cell repertoires in COVID-19. Assay: immunoSEQ multiplex PCR; the TCRdb copy retains only in-frame clones and omits some. The data show about 210,000 clones, 70% to 90% seen once. Sequenced sample: peripheral blood. These receptor sequences come from a middle-aged woman with acute or convalescent COVID-19. Each CDR3 is given with its conserved first and last residue. A D gene is named only where the DNA matches it firmly. Size values are once, few and many counts, or a class for expanded clones, and some rows have none.

CASSKGGTSEGTEAFF	TGTGCCAGCAGCAAAGGGGGTACCTCGGAGGGGACTGAAGCTTTCTTT	.	.	16	TRBJ1-1	TRBV21-1
CASSLGLNRGPYGYTF	TGTGCCAGCAGCTTAGGTCTTAACAGGGGCCCCTATGGCTACACCTTC	TRBD1	.	16	TRBJ1-2	TRBV11-2
CASSLSGPGRQGEKLFF	TGCGCCAGCAGCTTGTCAGGGCCAGGCCGCCAGGGGGAAAAACTGTTTTTT	.	.	17	TRBJ1-4	TRBV5-1
CASSPNGGNNSPLHF	TGCGCCAGCAGCCCCAACGGGGGTAATAATTCACCCCTCCACTTT	.	.	15	TRBJ1-6	TRBV4-1
CASGPDRGGSAFF	TGCGCCAGCGGCCCAGACAGGGGAGGGAGTGCTTTCTTT	TRBD1	.	13	TRBJ1-1	TRBV10-1
CASSADSLTEAFF	TGTGCCAGCAGCGCGGACAGTTTAACTGAAGCTTTCTTT	.	.	13	TRBJ1-1	TRBV5-6
CATSRDRGLMDEQFF	TGTGCCACCAGCAGAGACAGGGGGCTAATGGATGAGCAGTTCTTC	TRBD1	.	15	TRBJ2-1	TRBV15
CASSILTRANYGYTF	TGTGCCAGTAGTATTCTAACCAGGGCGAACTATGGCTACACCTTC	.	many	15	TRBJ1-2	TRBV19
CASSPGTGVRYGYTF	TGTGCCAGCAGCCCCGGGACAGGGGTTAGGTATGGCTACACCTTC	TRBD1	.	15	TRBJ1-2	TRBV14
CASRLQTNTEAFF	TGTGCCAGCAGGCTACAGACGAACACTGAAGCTTTCTTT	.	.	13	TRBJ1-1	TRBV2
CASSQGRAETQYF	TGTGCCAGTAGTCAGGGCCGTGCAGAGACCCAGTACTTC	.	.	13	TRBJ2-5	TRBV19
CASSAYVNLSDEQFF	TGTGCCAGCAGTGCATACGTAAACTTGAGTGATGAGCAGTTCTTC	.	.	15	TRBJ2-1	TRBV28
CASSLGLAGGFQETQYF	TGCGCCAGCAGCTTGGGACTAGCGGGGGGATTCCAAGAGACCCAGTACTTC	TRBD2	once	17	TRBJ2-5	TRBV5-1
CASSITSGTDTQYF	TGTGCCAGTAGTATCACTAGCGGCACAGATACGCAGTATTTT	TRBD2	.	14	TRBJ2-3	TRBV19
CASSPAGVTDTQYF	TGTGCCAGCAGCCCGGCAGGGGTCACAGATACGCAGTATTTT	.	.	14	TRBJ2-3	TRBV7-3
CASSPLWTGDLAKNIQYF	TGTGCCAGCAGTCCCCTCTGGACAGGTGATCTAGCCAAAAACATTCAGTACTTC	TRBD1	.	18	TRBJ2-4	TRBV27
CASSLASANYGYTF	TGTGCCAGCAGCTTAGCGTCAGCGAACTATGGCTACACCTTC	.	.	14	TRBJ1-2	TRBV7-2
CASSIQGYSNQPQHF	TGTGCCAGCAGCATACAGGGCTATAGCAATCAGCCCCAGCATTTT	.	.	15	TRBJ1-5	TRBV6-5
CASSQGRVRNEQFF	TGCGCCAGCAGCCAAGGGAGGGTACGAAATGAGCAGTTCTTC	.	few	14	TRBJ2-1	TRBV4-1
CASSQARPGPTGETQYF	TGCGCCAGCAGCCAAGCCCGTCCAGGGCCGACGGGAGAGACCCAGTACTTC	.	few	17	TRBJ2-5	TRBV4-1
CASRETIAGVMRADTQYF	TGCGCCAGCCGCGAGACAATTGCGGGGGTTATGAGGGCAGATACGCAGTATTTT	TRBD2	.	18	TRBJ2-3	TRBV5-1
CAITPGQGAAGYTF	TGTGCCATCACTCCCGGACAGGGGGCGGCCGGCTACACCTTC	TRBD1	once	14	TRBJ1-2	TRBV10-3
CASSQLRGDGYTF	TGCGCCAGCAGCCAATTAAGGGGTGATGGCTACACCTTC	.	.	13	TRBJ1-2	TRBV4-1
CASSLRSFEDRPTQAFF	TGTGCCAGCAGTTTACGAAGCTTTGAGGACAGGCCCACTCAGGCTTTCTTT	TRBD1	once	17	TRBJ1-1	TRBV27
CASSGGAHPSTDTQYF	TGTGCCAGTAGTGGGGGGGCCCACCCAAGCACAGATACGCAGTATTTT	.	.	16	TRBJ2-3	TRBV19
CASRGTGWGDTQYF	TGTGCCAGCAGGGGTACAGGGTGGGGAGATACGCAGTATTTT	.	.	14	TRBJ2-3	TRBV7-2
CASSHGTANSPLHF	TGTGCCAGCAGCCACGGGACAGCAAATTCACCCCTCCACTTT	TRBD1	.	14	TRBJ1-6	TRBV3-1/TRBV3-2
CASCMGTPNTEAFF	TGTGCCAGCTGTATGGGGACACCGAACACTGAAGCTTTCTTT	.	.	14	TRBJ1-1	TRBV19
CASSRSGRTASLYSNQPQHF	TGTGCCAGCAGCCGGAGCGGAAGGACAGCTAGTCTTTATAGCAATCAGCCCCAGCATTTT	.	.	20	TRBJ1-5	TRBV6-2/TRBV6-3
CASTPDRGIVTEAFF	TGCGCCAGCACCCCTGACAGGGGTATTGTCACTGAAGCTTTCTTT	TRBD1	.	15	TRBJ1-1	TRBV10-2
CSVEKGGQAQYF	TGCAGCGTTGAGAAGGGGGGGCAGGCGCAGTATTTT	.	.	12	TRBJ2-3	TRBV29-1